Shown below are 9 T cell receptor beta chains from a single sample sequenced in a study of PD-1 blockade in mismatch repair-deficient tumors. Repertoires were generated with immunoSEQ multiplex PCR, while TCRdb's copy carries only in-frame clones and drops some. The sample lists tens of thousands of clones, 84% occurring once. Material: peripheral blood, obtained 2 weeks after starting pembrolizumab. Receptors originate from an adult with mismatch repair-deficient cancer.

The chain joins TRBV9 to TRBJ2-2; no reliable D call. Germline V gene lookup returns CDR1 SGDLS and CDR2 YYNGEE. V lost 1 base to trimming and J lost 8 bases, with 6 bases between them. This CDR3 spans 12 amino acids. This CDR3 reads CASSVYLGELFF. In nucleotides, the CDR3 is TGTGCCAGCAGCGTATATTTGGGGGAGCTGTTTTTT.

The CDR3 protein is CASSTGSTDTQYF. CDR3 DNA: TGTGCCAGCAGCACCGGAAGCACAGATACGCAGTATTTT. The V call is TRBV7-9, the J call TRBJ2-3; D ambiguous. V was shortened by 5 bases and J by 0 bases, with 6 bases between the two germline ends. CDR1 is SEHNR, CDR2 FQNEAQ, per germline (reference sequence). The CDR3 covers 13 residues. Complete variable domain (other parts from reference TRBV7-9 and TRBJ2-3): DTGVSQNPRHKITKRGQNVTFRCDPISEHNRLYWYRQTLGQGPEFLTYFQNEAQLEKSRLLSDRFSAERPKGSFSTLEIQRTEQGDSAMYLCASSTGSTDTQYFGPGTRLTVL.

This sequence joins TRBV29-1 and TRBJ2-3; D not certain. The CDR3 has 11 amino acids. Germline CDR1 and CDR2: SQVTM and ANQGSEA. V was cut by 3 bases and J by 6 bases, with 7 bases left in between. DNA for the CDR3: TGCAGCGTTGAGTACTCGGATACGCAGTATTTT. Protein product: CSVEYSDTQYF.

V is TRBV6-1 and J is TRBJ2-7; possibly TRBD1 for D (5 bases). The germline gives CDR1 MNHNS, CDR2 SASEGT. V lost 0 bases, J lost 3 bases, and 12 bases lay in between. The CDR3 has 15 residues. The CDR3 spells CASSEASTEYYEQYF. The CDR3 nucleotides read TGTGCCAGCAGTGAAGCGTCGACAGAGTACTACGAGCAGTACTTC.

This chain uses TRBV18 with TRBJ2-2, with D uncertain. The germline V gene encodes CDR1 KGHSH and CDR2 LQKENI. Trimming removed 4 bases at V and 6 bases at J, with 6 bases between. This CDR3 comprises 12 residues. CDR3 sequence (DNA): TGTGCCAGCTCACTAGGGTCCGGGGAGCTGTTTTTT. This sequence encodes CASSLGSGELFF. The full variable domain, its missing parts supplied by reference TRBV18 and TRBJ2-2, is NAGVMQNPRHLVRRRGQEARLRCSPMKGHSHVYWYRQLPEEGLKFMVYLQKENIIDESGMPKERFSAEFPKEGPSILRIQQVVRGDSAAYFCASSLGSGELFFGEGSRLTVL.

This chain connects TRBV19 to TRBJ1-3; no reliable D call. Germline loops: CDR1 LNHDA, CDR2 SQIVND (reference sequence). The CDR3 sequence is 15 residues long. V lost 3 bases, J lost 3 bases, and 12 bases lay in between. This CDR3 reads CASSINDIIGNTIYF. In nucleotides, the CDR3 is TGTGCCAGTAGTATCAACGACATAATTGGAAACACCATATATTTT.

The chain has TRBV9 and TRBJ2-5; D might be TRBD2 (5 bases). This CDR3 spans 13 amino acids. Trimming cost V 4 bases and J 5 bases, with 12 bases left between them. The V gene's germline CDR1 is SGDLS and CDR2 YYNGEE. The CDR3 bases are TGTGCCAGCAGCACTCACCAGCGGGAGACCCAGTACTTC. Translating gives CASSTHQRETQYF.

The V gene is TRBV5-1, the J gene TRBJ2-7; 8 bases are shared with TRBD1. Per germline, CDR1 SGHRS and CDR2 YFSETQ. V trimming: 1 base; J trimming: 5 bases; junction bases outside the gene matches: 5. The CDR3 extends over 14 amino acids. The CDR3: CASSLKVQGDEQYF. CDR3 sequence (DNA): TGCGCCAGCAGCTTGAAGGTACAGGGGGACGAGCAGTACTTC. Full variable domain (remainder filled in from reference TRBV5-1 and TRBJ2-7): KAGVTQTPRYLIKTRGQQVTLSCSPISGHRSVSWYQQTPGQGLQFLFEYFSETQRNKGNFPGRFSGRQFSNSRSEMNVSTLELGDSALYLCASSLKVQGDEQYFGPGTRLTVT.

By proportion, this clone is medium-sized (0.01 to 0.1%). The rearrangement links TRBV2 to TRBJ2-2, with TRBD2 matching over 7 bases. The CDR3 length is 14 residues. Looked up from germline, CDR1 is SNHLY and CDR2 is FYNNEI. V gave up 0 bases and J gave up 7 bases; unmatched junction bases: 2. For the CDR3, the DNA is TGTGCCAGCAGTGAAGCGGGGGAGGGCGGGGAGCTGTTTTTT. It translates to CASSEAGEGGELFF.